Each of the 12 T cell receptor beta chains below was sequenced from the same sample in a study of molecular identifiers for immune sequencing clone quantification. In TCRdb, the PCR reads were re-called with MiXCR into one record per CDR3 protein. The sample consists of 350,000 or so distinct CDR3 sequences, roughly a fifth of them appearing once. The source material was naive CD8+ T cells from blood, with Jurkat cell RNA spiked in. Indicated subset: FACS-sorted CD8+CD4-CCR7+CD45RA+ naive T cells. Receptors were obtained from a human donor in good health. Some libraries in this study had Jurkat cell RNA spiked in.

At least ten counts were recorded for this clonotype. V usage is TRBV6-1 and J usage is TRBJ2-1; 8 bases fit TRBD2. CDR3 length: 14 amino acids. The germline CDR1 and CDR2 sequences are MNHNS and SASEGT. V lost 6 bases, J lost 4 bases, and 5 bases stayed unmatched. CDR3 region: CASSAGLVYNEQFF. The CDR3, as DNA: TGTGCCAGCAGCGCGGGACTAGTATACAATGAGCAGTTCTTC.

This clonotype was counted many times. This sequence joins TRBV20-1 and TRBJ2-7, with D unresolved. This CDR3 contains 12 residues. The germline V gene has CDR1 DFQATT and CDR2 SNEGSKA (reference sequence). V dropped 4 bases and J dropped 2 bases, with 9 bases sitting between them. The CDR3: CSATTETYEQYF. In nucleotides, the CDR3 is TGCAGTGCTACGACTGAAACCTACGAGCAGTACTTC.

This clonotype was detected many times. The chain is built from TRBV29-1 and TRBJ2-5; no firm D call. The CDR3 covers 12 residues. Trimming took 6 bases from V and 2 from J, leaving 10 bases between them. Germline V lookup: CDR1 SQVTM, CDR2 ANQGSEA. CDR3 coding DNA: TGCAGCGTGACCCCCCCTCAAGAGACCCAGTACTTC. Encoded protein: CSVTPPQETQYF.

The chain carries TRBV7-9 and TRBJ2-7; the D gene could be TRBD1 or TRBD2 (5 bases each). The V and J ends lost 4 bases and 6 bases respectively, with 10 bases between them. CDR3 length: 12 amino acids. Germline CDR1 reads SEHNR; CDR2 reads FQNEAQ (reference sequence). In DNA form, the CDR3 reads TGTGCCAGCAGCTCGGGGACCGTCGAGCAGTACTTC. This gives the protein CASSSGTVEQYF.

This clonotype has only one observation. A read error is likely, as this CDR3 ends without the conserved phenylalanine or tryptophan. This rearrangement joins TRBV7-9 to TRBJ2-7, with D possibly being TRBD1 (5 bases). Germline V CDR1 and CDR2: SEHNR, FQNEAQ (reference sequence). V was shortened by 4 bases and J by 0 bases, with 10 bases between the two germline ends. The CDR3 sequence is 14 residues long. The DNA for the CDR3 is TGTGCCAGCAGCTGGGGCCGGAGCTCCTACGAGCAGTACCTC. It is translated as CASSWGRSSYEQYL.

This clonotype has a handful of counts. This chain connects TRBV15 to TRBJ2-3; D gene ambiguous. Trimming took 0 bases from V and 4 from J, leaving 11 bases between them. CDR1 is LNHNV and CDR2 is YYDKDF in the germline V gene (reference sequence). CDR3 length: 15 amino acids. The chain's CDR3 is CATSRDLNPADTQYF. CDR3 DNA: TGTGCCACCAGCAGAGATCTAAACCCCGCAGATACGCAGTATTTT. Using reference TRBV15 and TRBJ2-3 for the parts outside the CDR3, the full variable domain is DAMVIQNPRYQVTQFGKPVTLSCSQTLNHNVMYWYQQKSSQAPKLLFHYYDKDFNNEADTPDNFQSRRPNTSFCFLDIRSPGLGDTAMYLCATSRDLNPADTQYFGPGTRLTVL.

This clonotype was picked up a small number of times. The CDR3 reads CASSPDSSSYNEQFF. The CDR3 DNA follows: TGCGCCAGCAGCCCGGACAGTAGCTCCTACAATGAGCAGTTCTTC. V gene TRBV4-3 combines with J gene TRBJ2-1, with D perhaps matching TRBD1 (6 bases). V lost 4 bases, J lost 0 bases, and 10 bases lay in between. Germline CDR1 and CDR2: LGHNA and YSLEER. The CDR3 contains 15 residues.

A word on this clonotype: A read error is possible here, since a much larger clone lies one base away. The chain has TRBV2 and TRBJ2-5; TRBD2 matches at 11 bases. J lost 2 bases, V lost 4 bases, and 3 bases had no gene match. Germline V gene data show CDR1 as SNHLY and CDR2 as FYNNEI. The CDR3 consists of 15 residues. The CDR3 spells CASSGASGGQETQYF. The CDR3 DNA sequence: TGTGCCAGCAGTGGGGCTAGCGGGGGGCAAGAGACCCAGTACTTC.

The rearrangement joins TRBV7-9 to TRBJ2-1; tentatively, D is TRBD2 (7 bases). V was trimmed by 5 bases and J by 2 bases, leaving 10 bases between them. CDR3 length equals 14 residues. Germline CDR1 and CDR2: SEHNR and FQNEAQ (reference sequence). CDR3 DNA sequence: TGTGCCAGCAGCAGGGGGGGCCCCTACAATGAGCAGTTCTTC. As protein: CASSRGGPYNEQFF.

The table lists this clonotype with many counts. V is TRBV29-1 and J is TRBJ1-1; D remains ambiguous. Germline loops: CDR1 SQVTM, CDR2 ANQGSEA. V shed 2 bases and J shed 0 bases, with 10 bases lying between them. CDR3 length equals 14 residues. In nucleotides, the CDR3 is TGCAGCGTTGAAAGCGGCAGAATGAACACTGAAGCTTTCTTT. Encoded protein: CSVESGRMNTEAFF. Filled out from reference TRBV29-1 and TRBJ1-1, the complete variable domain reads SAVISQKPSRDICQRGTSLTIQCQVDSQVTMMFWYRQQPGQSLTLIATANQGSEATYESGFVIDKFPISRPNLTFSTLTVSNMSPEDSSIYLCSVESGRMNTEAFFGQGTRLTVV.

The table lists this clonotype with a few counts. One base away lies a much larger clone, so this may be a sequencing read error. The chain employs TRBV14 and TRBJ2-6, with D uncertain. V lost 1 base and J 4 bases, leaving 11 bases between the germline ends. Germline lookup yields CDR1 SGHDN and CDR2 FVKESK. The CDR3 length is 16 residues. CDR3 bases: TGTGCCAGCAGCCAAGGATGGGCCGTGGGGGCCAACGTCCTGACTTTC. Its protein is CASSQGWAVGANVLTF.

Turning to this clonotype: This CDR3 fails to terminate in the conserved phenylalanine or tryptophan, so it likely reflects a read error. The chain uses TRBV7-9 and TRBJ1-2; D not resolved. Germline CDR1 and CDR2: SEHNR and FQNEAQ (reference sequence). Trimming pared 8 bases from V and 0 bases from J, leaving 19 bases between. The CDR3 totals 16 residues. Written as DNA, the CDR3 is TGTGCCAGCTGGCGGACGGATTTTCACGCTAACTATGGCTACACCCTC. Its protein product is CASWRTDFHANYGYTL.